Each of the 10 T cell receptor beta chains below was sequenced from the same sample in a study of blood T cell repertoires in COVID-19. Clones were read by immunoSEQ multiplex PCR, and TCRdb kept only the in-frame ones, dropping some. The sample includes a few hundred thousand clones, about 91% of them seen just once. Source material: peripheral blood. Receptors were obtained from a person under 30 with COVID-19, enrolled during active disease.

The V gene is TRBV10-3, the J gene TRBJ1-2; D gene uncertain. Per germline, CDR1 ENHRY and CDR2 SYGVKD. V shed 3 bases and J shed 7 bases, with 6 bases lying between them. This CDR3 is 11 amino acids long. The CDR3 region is CAISDIGGYTF. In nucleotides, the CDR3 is TGTGCCATCAGTGATATCGGTGGCTACACCTTC.

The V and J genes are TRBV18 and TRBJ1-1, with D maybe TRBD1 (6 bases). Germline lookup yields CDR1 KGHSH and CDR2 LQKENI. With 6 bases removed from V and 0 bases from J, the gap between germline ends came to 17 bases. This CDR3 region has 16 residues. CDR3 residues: CASSSSVQGMNTEAFF. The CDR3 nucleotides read TGTGCCAGCTCCTCCTCCGTACAGGGCATGAACACTGAAGCTTTCTTT.

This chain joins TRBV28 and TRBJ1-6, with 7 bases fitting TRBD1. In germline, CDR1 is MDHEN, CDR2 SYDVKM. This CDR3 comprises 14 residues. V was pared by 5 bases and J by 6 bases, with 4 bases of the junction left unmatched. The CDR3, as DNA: TGTGCCAGCAGTCCACGACAGGGTAATTCACCCCTCCACTTT. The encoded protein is CASSPRQGNSPLHF.

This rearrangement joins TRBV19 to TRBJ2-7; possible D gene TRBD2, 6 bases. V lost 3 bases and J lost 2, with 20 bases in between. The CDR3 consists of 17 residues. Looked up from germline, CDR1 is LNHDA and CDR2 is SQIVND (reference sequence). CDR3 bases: TGTGCCAGTAGTATCCCCGGGTCGTTGGAGGGGCCCTACGAGCAGTACTTC. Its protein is CASSIPGSLEGPYEQYF.

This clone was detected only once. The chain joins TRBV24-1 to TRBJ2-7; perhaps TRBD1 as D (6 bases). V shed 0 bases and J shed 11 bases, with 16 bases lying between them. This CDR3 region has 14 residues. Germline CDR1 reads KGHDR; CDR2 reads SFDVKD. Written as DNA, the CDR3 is TGTGCCACCAGTGATTTGGATCCCGGGACACCAAAGTACTTC. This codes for CATSDLDPGTPKYF.

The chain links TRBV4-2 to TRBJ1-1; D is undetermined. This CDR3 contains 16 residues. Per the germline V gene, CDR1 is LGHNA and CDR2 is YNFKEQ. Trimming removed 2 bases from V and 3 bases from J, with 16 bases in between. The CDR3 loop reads CASSQNAGELDTEAFF. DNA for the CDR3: TGTGCCAGCAGCCAAAATGCAGGAGAACTAGACACTGAAGCTTTCTTT.

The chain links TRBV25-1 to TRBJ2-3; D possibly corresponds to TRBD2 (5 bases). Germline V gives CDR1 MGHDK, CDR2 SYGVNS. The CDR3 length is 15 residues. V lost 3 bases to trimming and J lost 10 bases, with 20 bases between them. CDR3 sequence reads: CASSDPRSMGVPQYF. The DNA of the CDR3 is TGTGCCAGCAGTGACCCACGTTCGATGGGAGTCCCGCAGTATTTT.

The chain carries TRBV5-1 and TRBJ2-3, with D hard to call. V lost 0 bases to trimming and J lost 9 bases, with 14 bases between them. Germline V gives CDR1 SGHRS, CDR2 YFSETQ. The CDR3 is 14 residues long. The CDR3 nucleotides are TGCGCCAGCAGCTTGGGTCTTGGCGGCCAGACGCAGTATTTT. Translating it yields CASSLGLGGQTQYF.

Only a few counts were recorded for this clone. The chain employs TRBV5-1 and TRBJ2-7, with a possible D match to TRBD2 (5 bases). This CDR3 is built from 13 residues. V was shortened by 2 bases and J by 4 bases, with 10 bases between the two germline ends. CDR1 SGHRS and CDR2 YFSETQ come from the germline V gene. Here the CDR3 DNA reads TGCGCCAGCAGCTTCTGGACGGGATACGAGCAGTACTTC. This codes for CASSFWTGYEQYF.

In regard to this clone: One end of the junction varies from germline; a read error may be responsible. The CDR3 bases are TGTGCCAGCAGCCAAGGTGGTGGGGCTCATTTT. It translates to CASSQGGGAHF. The V call is TRBV3-1 (or the pseudogene TRBV3-2), the J call TRBJ1-3; a weak D match, TRBD1 (5 bases). CDR3 size: 11 residues. Germline assignment: CDR1 LGHDT and CDR2 YNNKEL (reference sequence).